One sample yielded the 12 T cell receptor beta chains listed below, sequenced in a study of blood T cell repertoires in COVID-19 (TCRdb year 2020). The library relied on the immunoSEQ multiplex PCR assay. This is the immuneACCESS table as TCRdb keeps it, with only in-frame sequences that have V and J called. A part of the clones is gone; compared with another copy, unresolved V genes explain less than half, and the rest is unexplained. This sample has 14,000 to 15,000 clones in its table, and 75% to 90% of those were observed once. The top ten hold roughly 17% of the sample. The specimen was peripheral blood. These receptors were collected from a human donor in a cohort sampled during active COVID-19.

The J gene is TRBJ1-2, the V gene TRBV15; D possibly corresponds to TRBD1 (6 bases). CDR1 and CDR2 (germline): LNHNV, YYDKDF (reference sequence). The germline V and J ends were trimmed by 2 bases and 8 bases, with 9 bases remaining between them. CDR3 length: 12 amino acids. This CDR3 is CATSRRQGGYTF. CDR3 DNA: TGTGCCACCAGCAGACGGCAGGGGGGCTACACCTTC.

This chain connects TRBV7-9 to TRBJ2-7, with TRBD1 matching 10 bases. CDR3 length equals 14 residues. The trim removed 7 bases at V and 3 bases at J, leaving 6 bases unmatched. CDR1 and CDR2 from the germline V gene are SEHNR and FQNEAQ (reference sequence). The CDR3 sequence: CASTVDRGSYEQYF. The CDR3 DNA is TGTGCCAGCACCGTGGACAGGGGGAGCTACGAGCAGTACTTC.

The chain recombines TRBV6-5 with TRBJ1-4, with a possible D match to TRBD1 (5 bases). Deletions cut 0 bases from V and 5 bases from J, with 13 bases between. The V gene's germline CDR1 is MNHEY and CDR2 SVGAGI. This CDR3 region has 16 residues. The CDR3 reads CASSYSSAGSNEKLFF. DNA for the CDR3: TGTGCCAGCAGTTACTCGAGCGCAGGGTCAAATGAAAAACTGTTTTTT.

This chain connects TRBV3-1 (or the pseudogene TRBV3-2) to TRBJ1-6; 9 bases map to TRBD1. CDR3 length: 16 amino acids. The V gene's germline CDR1 is LGHDT and CDR2 YNNKEL (reference sequence). J lost 10 bases, V lost 0 bases, and 7 bases had no gene match. The CDR3 reads CASSQDLQGATSPLHF. Written as DNA, the CDR3 is TGTGCCAGCAGCCAAGACCTACAGGGGGCTACATCACCCCTCCACTTT.

V usage is TRBV3-1 (or the pseudogene TRBV3-2) and J usage is TRBJ1-1; D unresolved. The CDR3 consists of 13 residues. V lost 3 bases and J 4 bases, leaving 9 bases between the germline ends. The germline V gene encodes CDR1 LGHDT and CDR2 YNNKEL (reference sequence). The CDR3 spells CASSQEGSTEAFF. CDR3 nucleotides: TGTGCCAGCAGCCAGGAAGGGAGCACTGAAGCTTTCTTT.

The genes are TRBV15 and TRBJ2-7, with 8 bases aligning to TRBD1. Germline loops: CDR1 LNHNV, CDR2 YYDKDF (reference sequence). This CDR3 is built from 15 residues. V was pared by 0 bases and J by 2 bases, with 3 bases of the junction left unmatched. The CDR3 DNA reads as TGTGCCACCAGCAGAGAGACAGGGGCCACCTACGAGCAGTACTTC. It specifies CATSRETGATYEQYF.

V gene TRBV5-1 combines with J gene TRBJ1-1; maybe TRBD1 (5 bases). Trimming pared 0 bases from V and 0 bases from J, leaving 12 bases between. CDR1 and CDR2 from the germline V gene are SGHRS and YFSETQ. The CDR3 runs to 16 residues. This chain's CDR3 is CASSLEGKFMNTEAFF. DNA for the CDR3: TGCGCCAGCAGCTTGGAGGGGAAGTTCATGAACACTGAAGCTTTCTTT.

V gene TRBV7-3 combines with J gene TRBJ2-3; 8 bases line up with TRBD1. CDR1 SGHTA and CDR2 FQGTGA come from the germline V gene. This CDR3 is 14 amino acids long. The J segment lost 4 bases and the V segment lost 5 bases, leaving 5 bases of the junction unmatched. CDR3 nucleotide sequence: TGTGCCAGCAGCGGTACAGGGGGATCAGATACGCAGTATTTT. Amino acid sequence: CASSGTGGSDTQYF.

The rearrangement uses TRBV5-4 and TRBJ1-2; D is possibly TRBD1 (5 bases). The CDR3 runs to 13 residues. Germline CDR1 is SGHNT and CDR2 is YYREEE (reference sequence). V was trimmed by 0 bases and J by 7 bases, leaving 10 bases between them. This CDR3 reads CASSLAAGGGYTF. Here the CDR3 DNA reads TGTGCCAGCAGCTTGGCTGCCGGGGGTGGCTACACCTTC.

This sequence joins TRBV5-1 and TRBJ2-3; 11 bases are a match to TRBD2. The CDR3 has 17 amino acids. Trimming cost V 2 bases and J 3 bases; bases outside gene matches: 8. Per germline, CDR1 SGHRS and CDR2 YFSETQ. The CDR3 protein is CASSLGTSGWNTDTQYF. The CDR3 DNA sequence: TGCGCCAGCAGCTTAGGGACTAGCGGATGGAATACAGATACGCAGTATTTT.

The chain combines TRBV19 with TRBJ2-5; 8 nucleotides line up with TRBD1. CDR1 is LNHDA, CDR2 SQIVND, per germline (reference sequence). This CDR3 is built from 14 residues. Trimming at V came to 6 bases and at J to 5 bases, leaving 8 bases not matched to a gene. CDR3 protein: CASRLRGRGETQYF. The CDR3 coding sequence is TGTGCCAGTAGGCTCAGGGGGCGTGGCGAGACCCAGTACTTC. The entire variable domain, with the rest obtained from reference TRBV19 and TRBJ2-5, is as follows: DGGITQSPKYLFRKEGQNVTLSCEQNLNHDAMYWYRQDPGQGLRLIYYSQIVNDFQKGDIAEGYSVSREKKESFPLTVTSAQKNPTAFYLCASRLRGRGETQYFGPGTRLLVL.

The chain employs TRBV28 and TRBJ1-2, with no clear D. The CDR3 has 12 amino acids. Trimming removed 3 bases from V and 6 bases from J, with 8 bases in between. CDR1 is MDHEN and CDR2 is SYDVKM in the germline V gene. The CDR3 spells CASSFGVDGYTF. In DNA form, the CDR3 reads TGTGCCAGCAGTTTCGGAGTGGATGGCTACACCTTC.